Sequencing of this T cell receptor (beta chain) was carried out in a study of blood T cell repertoires in COVID-19. The method was immunoSEQ multiplex PCR; TCRdb's version includes in-frame clones alone and lacks a portion of them. Among a few hundred thousand clones listed, about 86% were seen once. Recruitment covered over 20 US areas and drew participants whose ages spanned 18 to 89 years. This CDR3 is built from 16 residues. Germline V lookup: CDR1 MGHRA, CDR2 YSYEKL. The ends lost 6 bases at V and 4 bases at J; junction bases unmatched: 8. The sample taken for sequencing was PBMCs or T cells enriched from blood (not recorded which). The chain recombines TRBV4-1 with TRBJ2-3; TRBD2 agrees at 12 bases. This receptor was obtained from a woman aged 50 to 60 in a cohort exposed to, infected with or recovered from COVID-19 (not recorded which). In DNA form, the CDR3 reads TGCGCCAGCAGTCAAAGGACTAGCGGGGTCCCAGATACGCAGTATTTT. Translating gives CASSQRTSGVPDTQYF.